These T cell receptor beta chains were read from a single sample in a study of T cells in Graves' hyperthyroidism and ophthalmopathy. TCRdb recomputed calls from the multiplex PCR reads with MiXCR, one row per CDR3 protein. The top ten clones hold approximately 5.3% of a sample with about 420,000 distinct CDR3 sequences, approximately 15% of them seen once. Sequenced input: blood. These receptors were taken from a woman between 18 and 30 years old with Graves' hyperthyroidism. Both conserved end residues are part of each CDR3. The order of the fields is clone size, J gene, V gene, D gene, CDR3 protein, CDR3 DNA. The D gene is left open where the match is weak. For some rows the clone size is stated as once, few or many, or as a class when expanded; others skip it.

clone size: many
J gene: TRBJ1-1
V gene: TRBV7-9
D gene: TRBD1
CDR3 protein: CASSHRGPNTEAFF
CDR3 DNA: TGTGCCAGCAGCCACAGGGGGCCGAACACTGAAGCTTTCTTT

clone size: many
J gene: TRBJ1-1
V gene: TRBV7-9
D gene: .
CDR3 protein: CASSPPGRMNTEAFF
CDR3 DNA: TGTGCCAGCAGCCCCCCGGGACGGATGAACACTGAAGCTTTCTTT

clone size: many
J gene: TRBJ2-5
V gene: TRBV20-1
D gene: .
CDR3 protein: CSAPDYLQETQYF
CDR3 DNA: TGCAGTGCTCCCGACTATCTCCAAGAGACCCAGTACTTC

clone size: few
J gene: TRBJ2-1
V gene: TRBV7-2
D gene: .
CDR3 protein: CASSLARLNEQFF
CDR3 DNA: TGTGCCAGCAGCTTAGCGCGGTTAAATGAGCAGTTCTTC

clone size: many
J gene: TRBJ2-1
V gene: TRBV30
D gene: .
CDR3 protein: CAWGRSYNEQFF
CDR3 DNA: TGTGCCTGGGGTAGGAGCTACAATGAGCAGTTCTTC

clone size: many
J gene: TRBJ2-5
V gene: TRBV2
D gene: .
CDR3 protein: CASSDSEQETQYF
CDR3 DNA: TGTGCCAGCAGTGACAGCGAGCAAGAGACCCAGTACTTC

clone size: many
J gene: TRBJ1-1
V gene: TRBV13
D gene: TRBD1
CDR3 protein: CASSAPDRGHTEAFF
CDR3 DNA: TGTGCCAGCAGCGCGCCGGACAGGGGGCACACTGAAGCTTTCTTT

clone size: .
J gene: TRBJ2-1
V gene: TRBV4-1
D gene: TRBD1
CDR3 protein: CASSQDRLGQGRNEQFF
CDR3 DNA: TGCGCCAGCAGCCAAGATCGATTGGGACAGGGTAGAAATGAGCAGTTCTTC

clone size: .
J gene: TRBJ1-2
V gene: TRBV28
D gene: TRBD1
CDR3 protein: CANSLTGATNYGYTF
CDR3 DNA: TGTGCCAACAGTCTTACAGGGGCGACGAACTATGGCTACACCTTC

clone size: .
J gene: TRBJ2-5
V gene: TRBV10-3
D gene: .
CDR3 protein: CAIKDYRGTQYF
CDR3 DNA: TGTGCCATCAAGGACTATCGGGGGACCCAGTACTTC

clone size: many
J gene: TRBJ1-1
V gene: TRBV7-2
D gene: .
CDR3 protein: CASSRQVNTEAFF
CDR3 DNA: TGTGCCAGCAGCAGACAGGTGAACACTGAAGCTTTCTTT

clone size: many
J gene: TRBJ2-5
V gene: TRBV7-2
D gene: .
CDR3 protein: CASSFPWGLETQYF
CDR3 DNA: TGTGCCAGCAGCTTTCCTTGGGGGCTGGAGACCCAGTACTTC

clone size: few
J gene: TRBJ1-2
V gene: TRBV29-1
D gene: .
CDR3 protein: CSVEEGGGYTF
CDR3 DNA: TGCAGCGTTGAAGAAGGGGGTGGCTACACCTTC

clone size: once
J gene: TRBJ2-3
V gene: TRBV20-1
D gene: TRBD2
CDR3 protein: CSASKASGSPDTQYF
CDR3 DNA: TGCAGTGCTAGTAAGGCTAGCGGGAGTCCAGATACGCAGTATTTT

clone size: .
J gene: TRBJ1-3
V gene: TRBV6-1
D gene: .
CDR3 protein: CASRSEGGISGNTIYF
CDR3 DNA: TGTGCCAGCAGATCCGAGGGGGGGATCTCTGGAAACACCATATATTTT

clone size: many
J gene: TRBJ2-1
V gene: TRBV7-9
D gene: TRBD1
CDR3 protein: CASSLGQGGNDEQFF
CDR3 DNA: TGTGCCAGCAGCCTCGGACAGGGAGGCAACGATGAGCAGTTCTTC

clone size: few
J gene: TRBJ1-6
V gene: TRBV25-1
D gene: .
CDR3 protein: CASSELEGWNSPLHF
CDR3 DNA: TGTGCCAGCAGTGAATTAGAGGGTTGGAATTCACCCCTCCACTTT

clone size: many
J gene: TRBJ2-1
V gene: TRBV28
D gene: TRBD1
CDR3 protein: CASSGQGRSYNEQFF
CDR3 DNA: TGTGCCAGCAGCGGACAGGGTCGCTCCTACAATGAGCAGTTCTTC

clone size: many
J gene: TRBJ2-4
V gene: TRBV30
D gene: .
CDR3 protein: CAWSLREAKNIQYF
CDR3 DNA: TGTGCCTGGAGTCTACGAGAAGCCAAAAACATTCAGTACTTC

clone size: many
J gene: TRBJ2-7
V gene: TRBV2
D gene: .
CDR3 protein: CASSETVVIGGEQYF
CDR3 DNA: TGTGCCAGCAGTGAAACGGTGGTAATTGGAGGCGAGCAGTACTTC

clone size: once
J gene: TRBJ2-7
V gene: TRBV27
D gene: TRBD1
CDR3 protein: CASSHRGSEQYF
CDR3 DNA: TGTGCCAGCAGTCACAGGGGTTCCGAGCAGTACTTC

clone size: few
J gene: TRBJ2-3
V gene: TRBV20-1
D gene: TRBD2
CDR3 protein: CSARGLIFSGRYPSVPPTDTQYF
CDR3 DNA: TGCAGTGCTAGAGGCTTGATTTTTAGCGGGAGGTATCCGAGCGTTCCTCCCACAGATACGCAGTATTTT

clone size: .
J gene: TRBJ2-7
V gene: TRBV7-2
D gene: TRBD2
CDR3 protein: CASSWTSGSNVQYF
CDR3 DNA: TGTGCCAGCAGCTGGACTAGCGGGAGTAACGTGCAGTACTTC

clone size: many
J gene: TRBJ2-1
V gene: TRBV20-1
D gene: TRBD2
CDR3 protein: CSARVPEGVAGAGYNEQFF
CDR3 DNA: TGCAGTGCTAGGGTCCCAGAGGGGGTAGCGGGAGCGGGTTACAATGAGCAGTTCTTC

clone size: many
J gene: TRBJ1-5
V gene: TRBV3-1
D gene: .
CDR3 protein: CASSQGHYSNQPQHF
CDR3 DNA: TGTGCCAGCAGCCAAGGGCACTATAGCAATCAGCCCCAGCATTTT

clone size: few
J gene: TRBJ1-2
V gene: TRBV7-9
D gene: .
CDR3 protein: CASSLGAGTANYGYTF
CDR3 DNA: TGTGCCAGCAGCTTGGGGGCGGGGACTGCTAACTATGGCTACACCTTC

clone size: many
J gene: TRBJ1-4
V gene: TRBV28
D gene: .
CDR3 protein: CASSFKGRGSEKLFF
CDR3 DNA: TGTGCCAGCAGTTTTAAAGGGAGGGGGAGCGAAAAACTGTTTTTT

clone size: few
J gene: TRBJ2-3
V gene: TRBV27
D gene: TRBD2
CDR3 protein: CASSSGWGGSSDTQYF
CDR3 DNA: TGTGCCAGCAGTTCGGGTTGGGGGGGGAGCTCAGATACGCAGTATTTT

clone size: many
J gene: TRBJ2-5
V gene: TRBV5-1
D gene: TRBD1
CDR3 protein: CASSLGTGGPQETQYF
CDR3 DNA: TGCGCCAGCAGTTTAGGGACAGGGGGCCCCCAAGAGACCCAGTACTTC

clone size: many
J gene: TRBJ1-2
V gene: TRBV6-1
D gene: .
CDR3 protein: CASRLTGSNYGYTF
CDR3 DNA: TGTGCCAGCAGACTGACAGGCTCTAACTATGGCTACACCTTC

clone size: few
J gene: TRBJ2-2
V gene: TRBV19
D gene: TRBD2
CDR3 protein: CASSKGLAPNTGELFF
CDR3 DNA: TGTGCCAGTAGTAAGGGACTAGCTCCGAACACCGGGGAGCTGTTTTTT

clone size: many
J gene: TRBJ2-5
V gene: TRBV20-1
D gene: .
CDR3 protein: CSAPNFRDSETQYF
CDR3 DNA: TGCAGTGCGCCTAATTTTAGGGATTCGGAGACCCAGTACTTC

clone size: few
J gene: TRBJ2-4
V gene: TRBV6-1
D gene: TRBD2
CDR3 protein: CASSEELLGGYIQYF
CDR3 DNA: TGTGCCAGCAGTGAAGAACTTCTCGGGGGGTACATTCAGTACTTC